This T cell receptor (beta chain) was profiled in a study of OX40 agonist ivuxolimab in advanced cancers. Study-level background: Ivuxolimab is a fully human IgG2 antibody that activates OX40 (CD134). Points from the study as a whole: Researchers did not determine the expanded peripheral T cells' antigen specificity.

Germline V lookup: CDR1 SGDLS, CDR2 YYNGEE. This CDR3 contains 14 residues. Generated by immunoSEQ multiplex PCR, the TCRdb table keeps only in-frame clones and is missing some. This table has about 76,000 clones, 70% to 90% appearing once. To note about this clone: The antigen is undetermined.

The source material was CD4+ or CD8+ T cells sorted from blood, sampled in a trial of the OX40 agonist ivuxolimab. The V and J genes are TRBV9 and TRBJ2-5, with D perhaps matching TRBD2 (5 bases). The end of the DNA is better explained by TRBJ2-7, so the J call may be wrong. This TCR came from an adult with an advanced solid tumor such as melanoma, head and neck, liver or kidney cancer. The CDR3 spells CASSVAGEGGEQYF. The CDR3 region has the DNA TGTGCCAGCAGCGTAGCCGGGGAAGGAGGCGAGCAGTACTTC.